The clone carrying this T cell receptor (beta chain) was picked up many times. No antigen is known for it. Preparation of the bulk TCR libraries relied on previously described methods and listed TCR primers. TCRdb itself ran the PCR reads through MiXCR, one entry per CDR3 protein. This table has about 86,000 distinct CDR3 sequences, roughly 25% appearing once. This sample stems from a study of molecular identifiers for immune sequencing clone quantification. General study results and limits: Highly expanded clone sizes could be underestimated through barcode sharing by identical TCR molecules. Clones above 20 RNA copies contained over 99% of effector molecules and under 1% of naive molecules.

Germline V gene lookup returns CDR1 MNHEY and CDR2 SVGEGT. CDR3 length: 18 residues. V dropped 0 bases and J dropped 0 bases, with 16 bases sitting between them. The rearrangement uses TRBV6-2 or TRBV6-3 and TRBJ2-3; D unresolved. Sequenced sample: naive CD8+ T cells from blood, with Jurkat cell RNA spiked in. The subset is: FACS-sorted CD8+CD4-CCR7+CD45RA+ naive T cells. This receptor was taken from a human donor in good health. Some libraries in this study had Jurkat cell RNA spiked in. Written as DNA, the CDR3 is TGTGCCAGCAGTTACTCCGAATTGAGCGTGACTAGCACAGATACGCAGTATTTT. Translating it yields CASSYSELSVTSTDTQYF.